The 11 T cell receptor beta chains below all came from one sample that was sequenced in a study of blood T cell repertoires in COVID-19. Generated by immunoSEQ multiplex PCR, the TCRdb table keeps only in-frame clones and is missing some. The table records more than 200,000 clones, about 88% of them present only once. The sequenced sample consisted of peripheral blood. The origin of the receptors is a woman between 50 and 59 years old with COVID-19, enrolled during active disease.

The chain joins TRBV12-3 or TRBV12-4 to TRBJ2-7; a weak D match, TRBD1 (5 bases). The CDR3 is 13 amino acids. The V gene lost 3 bases and the J gene lost 6 bases, with 12 bases spanning the gap. CDR3 loop: CASSLGQGSEQYF. The DNA of the CDR3 is TGTGCCAGCAGTTTGGGGCAGGGATCCGAGCAGTACTTC.

The gene calls are TRBV3-1 (or the pseudogene TRBV3-2) and TRBJ1-1; D not resolved. Germline loops: CDR1 LGHDT, CDR2 YNNKEL (reference sequence). V was trimmed by 1 base and J by 12 bases, leaving 12 bases between them. The CDR3 length is 12 residues. Here the CDR3 reads CASSQVGNSPFF. The CDR3 DNA follows: TGTGCCAGCAGCCAAGTGGGCAATAGTCCTTTCTTT.

The chain recombines TRBV6-4 with TRBJ2-2, with D unresolved. Trimming took off 4 bases at V and 1 base at J, with 7 bases between the two ends. Germline CDR1 MRHNA, CDR2 SNTAGT. CDR3 length: 14 residues. CDR3 protein: CASSVTRNTGELFF. In nucleotides, the CDR3 is TGTGCCAGCAGTGTCACCAGGAACACCGGGGAGCTGTTTTTT.

V is TRBV3-1 (or the pseudogene TRBV3-2) and J is TRBJ1-6; tentative D call: TRBD1 (6 bases). V was clipped by 1 base and J by 7 bases, with 11 bases between them. This CDR3 has 15 residues. CDR1 and CDR2 (germline): LGHDT, YNNKEL (reference sequence). CDR3 nucleotides: TGTGCCAGCAGCCAAGTAAAGGGGGGGAATTCACCCCTCCACTTT. It translates to CASSQVKGGNSPLHF.

The gene calls are TRBV10-3 and TRBJ2-7; TRBD1 matches 8 bases. The CDR3 is 14 amino acids. The germline V gene has CDR1 ENHRY and CDR2 SYGVKD. Unmatched junction bases numbered 4, after V lost 6 bases and J lost 0 bases. For the CDR3, the DNA is TGTGCCATCAGACAAACAGGGGGCTCCTACGAGCAGTACTTC. It encodes CAIRQTGGSYEQYF.

This sequence joins TRBV4-1 and TRBJ1-2; 9 nucleotides line up with TRBD1. Germline values: CDR1 MGHRA, CDR2 YSYEKL. The length of the CDR3 is 15 residues. V gave up 1 base and J gave up 8 bases; unmatched junction bases: 8. The CDR3 protein is CASSQGVQGARGYTF. CDR3 nucleotides: TGCGCCAGCAGCCAAGGGGTACAGGGGGCGCGCGGCTACACCTTC.

The chain employs TRBV28 and TRBJ1-5; D remains unclear. The CDR3 loop spans 15 amino acids. CDR1 MDHEN and CDR2 SYDVKM come from the germline V gene. Trimming left V 5 bases short and J 8 bases short, with 19 bases between. CDR3 sequence: CASSPGGSAIKPQHF. The DNA for the CDR3 is TGTGCCAGCAGTCCCGGTGGTAGTGCAATCAAGCCCCAGCATTTT.

The V gene is TRBV6-2 or TRBV6-3, the J gene TRBJ2-7, with D possibly matching TRBD1 (6 bases). Per germline, CDR1 MNHEY and CDR2 SVGEGT. Trimming cost V 4 bases and J 4 bases, with 17 bases left between them. This CDR3 has 15 residues. The CDR3 DNA reads as TGTGCCAGCAGTTTGGGGACATCCGATAATTACGAGCAGTACGTC. Translating gives CASSLGTSDNYEQYV.

This chain joins TRBV6-2 or TRBV6-3 and TRBJ1-1; unclear D gene. This CDR3 contains 13 residues. Trimming took 2 bases from V and 1 from J, leaving 5 bases between them. Germline CDR1 MNHEY, CDR2 SVGEGT. The CDR3 DNA reads as TGTGCCAGCAGTTACGGCGGGAACACTGAAGCTTTCTTT. Its translation: CASSYGGNTEAFF.

The chain carries TRBV15 and TRBJ1-1; D gene unclear. CDR1 and CDR2 from the germline V gene are LNHNV and YYDKDF (reference sequence). The length of the CDR3 is 16 residues. The V gene lost 1 base and the J gene lost 1 base, with 13 bases spanning the gap. Here the CDR3 reads CATSRGVRGTNTEAFF. For the CDR3, the DNA is TGTGCCACCAGCAGAGGTGTCCGGGGAACGAACACTGAAGCTTTCTTT.

This clone was observed once. The V and J genes are TRBV12-5 and TRBJ1-5; D is possibly TRBD1 (5 bases). The CDR3 is 15 residues long. V was pared by 6 bases and J by 2 bases, with 14 bases between. CDR1 is LGHNT, CDR2 FRNRAP, per germline. CDR3 in DNA: TGTGCTAGTGGCAAGCAGGGAATCGGCAATCAGCCCCAGCATTTT. Encoded protein: CASGKQGIGNQPQHF.